Following are 28 T cell receptor beta chains from one sample sequenced in a study of CD8+ T cells in alopecia areata. Following RNA extraction, reverse transcription yielded cDNA that acted as the sequencing template. The repertoire was sequenced with immunoSEQ multiplex PCR; TCRdb's copy has only in-frame clones and lacks some. The sample holds roughly 73,000 clones; 29% are singletons and the top ten take 15%. The treatment was: oral pan-JAK inhibitor, 5-10 mg twice daily. The specimen comprised CD8+ T cells sorted from blood, sampled at week 4, from a patient treated with tofacitinib. These receptors all come from a human donor with alopecia areata.

The V gene is TRBV5-1, the J gene TRBJ2-5, with a weak D call TRBD2 (6 bases). This CDR3 comprises 13 residues. V gave up 0 bases and J gave up 3 bases, with 6 bases separating them. CDR1 is SGHRS and CDR2 is YFSETQ in the germline V gene. DNA of the CDR3: TGCGCCAGCAGCTTGGGCGGGAAAGAGACCCAGTACTTC. Amino acid sequence: CASSLGGKETQYF.

This clone was counted only a few times. The chain carries TRBV30 and TRBJ1-2; D not certain. CDR3 length: 15 residues. The germline CDR1 and CDR2 sequences are GTSNPN and SVGIG (reference sequence). Trimming shortened V by 2 bases and J by 2 bases, and 15 bases separated the two germline ends. The CDR3 DNA reads as TGTGCCTGGAGTCCAAGTCTATATCCCAACTATGGCTACACCTTC. Its protein product is CAWSPSLYPNYGYTF.

The rearrangement uses TRBV10-3 and TRBJ2-7, with 9 bases lining up with TRBD1. Germline loops: CDR1 ENHRY, CDR2 SYGVKD. Trimming took 10 bases from V and 0 from J; bases not matched to a gene: 4. The CDR3 totals 13 residues. The CDR3 spells CATLTGGSYEQYF. The CDR3 nucleotides are TGTGCCACGTTGACAGGGGGCTCCTACGAGCAGTACTTC.

The chain combines TRBV29-1 with TRBJ1-2, with D perhaps matching TRBD1 (6 bases). V lost 4 bases, J lost 4 bases, and 13 bases lay in between. Germline V CDR1 and CDR2: SQVTM, ANQGSEA. This CDR3 spans 13 amino acids. The CDR3 is CSVAGQGTYGYTF. The CDR3 DNA follows: TGCAGCGTTGCTGGGCAGGGGACCTATGGCTACACCTTC.

V and J are TRBV14 and TRBJ2-7, with 8 bases lining up with TRBD2. The CDR3 consists of 14 residues. V was pared by 6 bases and J by 2 bases, with 6 bases of the junction left unmatched. Per the germline V gene, CDR1 is SGHDN and CDR2 is FVKESK. Here the CDR3 reads CASSLPGLAYEQYF. The CDR3 coding sequence is TGTGCCAGCAGTCTACCGGGACTAGCCTACGAGCAGTACTTC.

This sequence joins TRBV6-5 and TRBJ1-2; 7 bases line up with TRBD1. CDR3 length: 13 residues. Germline values: CDR1 MNHEY, CDR2 SVGAGI. V lost 8 bases, J lost 10 bases, and 13 bases stayed unmatched. The CDR3: CASGLTGTDYYTF. In DNA, the CDR3 is TGTGCCAGCGGCTTAACCGGGACAGATTACTACACCTTC.

The chain is built from TRBV11-2 and TRBJ2-3, with D possibly TRBD2 on 6 matching bases. Trimming cost V 1 base and J 2 bases, with 16 bases left between them. The germline V gene has CDR1 SGHAT and CDR2 FQNNGV. The CDR3 length is 17 residues. CDR3 protein: CASSLALFGRDTDTQYF. The CDR3 coding sequence is TGTGCCAGCAGCTTAGCGCTCTTTGGGCGGGACACAGATACGCAGTATTTT.

The chain has TRBV6-5 and TRBJ2-3, with D possibly matching TRBD1 (5 bases). The CDR3 runs to 12 residues. Deletions cut 2 bases from V and 6 bases from J, with 6 bases between. Germline V gene lookup returns CDR1 MNHEY and CDR2 SVGAGI. This CDR3 is CASSYPGDTQYF. The CDR3 DNA reads TGTGCCAGCAGTTACCCAGGGGATACGCAGTATTTT.

Ten or more counts support this clone. V usage is TRBV11-2 and J usage is TRBJ1-2, with D maybe TRBD1 (6 bases). V lost 1 base, J lost 4 bases, and 13 bases lay in between. Germline V gene data show CDR1 as SGHAT and CDR2 as FQNNGV. The CDR3 has 15 residues. CDR3 loop: CASSLAGGPLYGYTF. The CDR3 DNA is TGTGCCAGCAGCTTAGCGGGGGGCCCCCTCTATGGCTACACCTTC. Full variable domain (rest looked up from reference TRBV11-2 and TRBJ1-2): EAGVAQSPRYKIIEKRQSVAFWCNPISGHATLYWYQQILGQGPKLLIQFQNNGVVDDSQLPKDRFSAERLKGVDSTLKIQPAKLEDSAVYLCASSLAGGPLYGYTFGSGTRLTVV.

CDR3 in amino acids: CASSQRTGSNQPQHF. The CDR3, as DNA: TGCGCCAGCAGCCAAAGGACAGGTTCCAATCAGCCCCAGCATTTT. This sequence joins TRBV4-1 and TRBJ1-5, with 7 positions matching TRBD1. The length of the CDR3 is 15 residues. V gave up 2 bases and J gave up 3 bases; unmatched junction bases: 4. Germline CDR1 reads MGHRA; CDR2 reads YSYEKL.

V usage is TRBV29-1 and J usage is TRBJ2-7; possible D gene TRBD2, 7 bases. Trimming took 0 bases from V and 8 from J, leaving 20 bases between them. This CDR3 is built from 15 residues. Germline-derived CDR1 and CDR2 are SQVTM and ANQGSEA. CDR3 in amino acids: CSVEDHRGALGKQYF. Here the CDR3 DNA reads TGCAGCGTTGAAGATCATCGGGGGGCGCTGGGAAAGCAGTACTTC.

This clone was seen only a few times. This chain connects TRBV29-1 to TRBJ1-1; D gene ambiguous. The germline V gene encodes CDR1 SQVTM and CDR2 ANQGSEA. V shed 6 bases and J shed 8 bases, with 16 bases lying between them. This CDR3 region has 12 residues. The CDR3 protein is CSVILPIGEAFF. The DNA for the CDR3 is TGCAGCGTCATACTTCCAATTGGGGAAGCTTTCTTT. The full variable domain, with the rest looked up from reference TRBV29-1 and TRBJ1-1, is SAVISQKPSRDICQRGTSLTIQCQVDSQVTMMFWYRQQPGQSLTLIATANQGSEATYESGFVIDKFPISRPNLTFSTLTVSNMSPEDSSIYLCSVILPIGEAFFGQGTRLTVV.

The chain employs TRBV4-1 and TRBJ2-5; TRBD1 matches at 7 bases. The CDR3 spans 14 residues. CDR1 and CDR2 from the germline V gene are MGHRA and YSYEKL. V lost 4 bases, J lost 5 bases, and 7 bases stayed unmatched. In DNA, the CDR3 is TGCGCCAGCAGCCCGCGACAGGGTAGGGAGACCCAGTACTTC. This translates into CASSPRQGRETQYF.

The chain joins TRBV29-1 to TRBJ2-7; the D call may be TRBD1 or TRBD2 (5 bases each). Looked up from germline, CDR1 is SQVTM and CDR2 is ANQGSEA. CDR3 length: 14 residues. V dropped 0 bases and J dropped 6 bases, with 15 bases sitting between them. The CDR3 sequence: CSVEETGTLVEQYF. CDR3 nucleotides: TGCAGCGTTGAAGAGACCGGGACGCTGGTCGAGCAGTACTTC.

The rearrangement joins TRBV29-1 to TRBJ2-7; TRBD2 matches at 10 bases. Germline V gene sequence: CDR1 SQVTM, CDR2 ANQGSEA. This CDR3 has 15 amino acids. The V gene end was trimmed by 1 base and the J gene end by 4 bases; junction bases not matched to a gene: 7. As DNA, the CDR3 is TGCAGCGTTGAAGCTGTAGCTAGCGGGAGTTACGAGCAGTACTTC. Protein product: CSVEAVASGSYEQYF.

V usage is TRBV29-1 and J usage is TRBJ2-2, with D tentatively TRBD1 (6 bases). The CDR3 runs 14 residues. Germline V CDR1 and CDR2: SQVTM, ANQGSEA. Trimming took off 6 bases at V and 0 bases at J, with 11 bases between the two ends. CDR3 sequence (DNA): TGCAGCGTCTGGGACACCACGAACACCGGGGAGCTGTTTTTT. Encoded protein: CSVWDTTNTGELFF.

The chain is built from TRBV19 and TRBJ1-2, with D tentatively TRBD1 (5 bases). Between the trimmed V and J ends, which lost 6 bases and 7 bases, there was a span of 12 bases. The CDR3 has 12 amino acids. Germline assignment: CDR1 LNHDA and CDR2 SQIVND (reference sequence). The CDR3 sequence is CASRAGGVGYTF. As DNA, the CDR3 is TGTGCCAGTAGGGCCGGGGGAGTTGGCTACACCTTC.

The V gene is TRBV25-1, the J gene TRBJ2-2; D gene unclear. V lost 6 bases and J 8 bases, leaving 13 bases between the germline ends. CDR1 and CDR2 (germline): MGHDK, SYGVNS. This CDR3 contains 13 residues. The CDR3, as DNA: TGTGCCAGCAGCACAGTGGTGGTTGGGGAGCTGTTTTTT. It specifies CASSTVVVGELFF.

This rearrangement joins TRBV28 to TRBJ2-5; D might be TRBD2 (5 bases). V gave up 5 bases and J gave up 5 bases, with 18 bases separating them. The CDR3 sequence is 15 residues long. In germline, CDR1 is MDHEN, CDR2 SYDVKM. Here the CDR3 reads CASSPGEMRTETQYF. CDR3 bases: TGTGCCAGCAGTCCCGGGGAGATGAGAACTGAGACCCAGTACTTC.

The chain recombines TRBV6-6 with TRBJ1-2; D gene uncertain. Germline V gene sequence: CDR1 MNHNY, CDR2 SVGAGI (reference sequence). The CDR3 has 13 residues. Trimming pared 5 bases from V and 8 bases from J, leaving 15 bases between. The CDR3 DNA sequence: TGTGCCAGCAGTCCCTGGGCCTTAGAGGGCTACACCTTC. Translating it yields CASSPWALEGYTF.

This clone was seen a few times. V is TRBV29-1 and J is TRBJ2-7; the match to TRBD1 covers 9 bases. The CDR3 length is 13 residues. Germline V gene lookup returns CDR1 SQVTM and CDR2 ANQGSEA. The trim removed 6 bases at V and 3 bases at J, leaving 6 bases unmatched. CDR3 sequence reads: CSVRGQGDYEQYF. CDR3 in DNA: TGCAGCGTCCGGGGACAGGGTGACTACGAGCAGTACTTC.

The V and J genes are TRBV13 and TRBJ1-1, with a tentative D call TRBD1 (6 bases). From germline, CDR1 is PRHDT and CDR2 FYEKMQ (reference sequence). Trimming stripped 1 base from V and 0 bases from J, with 9 bases between. CDR3 size: 15 residues. DNA of the CDR3: TGTGCCAGCAGCTTAGAGGGGGGAATGAACACTGAAGCTTTCTTT. Its protein is CASSLEGGMNTEAFF. Based on the CDR3 plus reference TRBV13 and TRBJ1-1, the full variable domain is AAGVIQSPRHLIKEKRETATLKCYPIPRHDTVYWYQQGPGQDPQFLISFYEKMQSDKGSIPDRFSAQQFSDYHSELNMSSLELGDSALYFCASSLEGGMNTEAFFGQGTRLTVV.

The chain has TRBV15 and TRBJ1-1, with D uncertain. This CDR3 has 14 amino acids. V was trimmed by 0 bases and J by 6 bases, leaving 11 bases between them. CDR1 and CDR2 (germline): LNHNV, YYDKDF (reference sequence). The CDR3 region is CATSRDKLVAEAFF. For the CDR3, the DNA is TGTGCCACCAGCAGAGATAAATTAGTCGCTGAAGCTTTCTTT.

CDR3 nucleotides: TGTGCCAGCAGTTTTAGGGGAAACAATCAGCCCCAGCATTTT. Protein product: CASSFRGNNQPQHF. This rearrangement joins TRBV6-5 to TRBJ1-5; tentative D call: TRBD1 (5 bases). The germline CDR1 and CDR2 sequences are MNHEY and SVGAGI. The CDR3 runs 14 residues. V gave up 4 bases and J gave up 3 bases, with 10 bases separating them.

This clone has more than one count but fewer than ten. This sequence joins TRBV5-6 and TRBJ1-1; D is unresolved. The CDR3 covers 12 residues. Germline CDR1 is SGHDT and CDR2 is YYEEEE. The ends were cut back, 0 bases at V and 3 bases at J, with 3 bases in the middle. The CDR3 sequence is CASSLEDTEAFF. The DNA of the CDR3 is TGTGCCAGCAGCTTGGAGGACACTGAAGCTTTCTTT. Full variable domain (outside the CDR3, taken from reference TRBV5-6 and TRBJ1-1): DAGVTQSPTHLIKTRGQQVTLRCSPKSGHDTVSWYQQALGQGPQFIFQYYEEEERQRGNFPDRFSGHQFPNYSSELNVNALLLGDSALYLCASSLEDTEAFFGQGTRLTVV.

This clone turned up a few times. V gene TRBV12-5 combines with J gene TRBJ2-5; D ambiguous. The CDR3 covers 15 residues. Germline V gene data show CDR1 as LGHNT and CDR2 as FRNRAP. With 5 bases removed from V and 5 bases from J, the gap between germline ends came to 18 bases. The CDR3 DNA reads TGTGCTAGTGGTCCGCTAAGAGGTATGGAGGAGACCCAGTACTTC. This codes for CASGPLRGMEETQYF.

The chain combines TRBV29-1 with TRBJ2-1; D is ambiguous. Germline lookup yields CDR1 SQVTM and CDR2 ANQGSEA. CDR3 length: 14 residues. Trimming pared 7 bases from V and 0 bases from J, leaving 13 bases between. The CDR3 DNA reads TGCAGCGCTCGACCTTGGAGCTCCTACAATGAGCAGTTCTTC. The encoded protein is CSARPWSSYNEQFF.

Regarding this clone: The junction departs from germline at one end; a sequencing error may be responsible. This rearrangement joins TRBV20-1 to TRBJ1-1, with 10 bases aligning to TRBD1. Germline CDR1 reads DFQATT; CDR2 reads SNEGSKA (reference sequence). CDR3 length: 10 residues. Written as DNA, the CDR3 is TGCAGTGAGGGGGACAGGGGAACATATTTT. It translates to CSEGDRGTYF.